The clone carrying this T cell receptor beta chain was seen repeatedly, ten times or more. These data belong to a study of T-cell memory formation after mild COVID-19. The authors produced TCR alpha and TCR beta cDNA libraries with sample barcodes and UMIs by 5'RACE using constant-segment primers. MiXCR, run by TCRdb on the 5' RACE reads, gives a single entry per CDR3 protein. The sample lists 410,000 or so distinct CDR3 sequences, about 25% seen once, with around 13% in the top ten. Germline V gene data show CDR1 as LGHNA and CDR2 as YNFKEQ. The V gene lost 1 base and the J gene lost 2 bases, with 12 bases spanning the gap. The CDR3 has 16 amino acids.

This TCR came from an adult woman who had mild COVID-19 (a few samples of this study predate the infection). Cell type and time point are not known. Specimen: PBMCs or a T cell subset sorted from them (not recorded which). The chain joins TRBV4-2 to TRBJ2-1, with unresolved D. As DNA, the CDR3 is TGTGCCAGCAGCCAAGGTGGCGGTAGGGCCTACAATGAGCAGTTCTTC. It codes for CASSQGGGRAYNEQFF.